This T cell receptor beta chain was sequenced during a study of T cells in Graves' hyperthyroidism and ophthalmopathy. Study observations and caveats: Most thyroid clonotypes with frequency above 0.001 were detected in blood.

Many counts were recorded for this clonotype. Its matching antigen is unknown. RNA transcripts served as the template for amplifying TCR beta CDR3 regions. HTBI primers were used for first-round RT-PCR of the TCR CDR3. A single record per CDR3 protein comes from TCRdb applying MiXCR to the multiplex PCR reads. Of about 210,000 distinct CDR3 sequences listed, 15% to 20% are singletons. The study defined stable Graves' hyperthyroidism as no ophthalmopathy progression within 18 months. After removal of 3 bases from V and 2 bases from J, the junction contained 13 bases not matched to a gene. The CDR3 is 17 residues long.

The clonotype originates from a man over 45 with Graves' hyperthyroidism. What was sequenced was blood. V gene TRBV12-3 or TRBV12-4 combines with J gene TRBJ2-7; 7 nucleotides line up with TRBD2. This CDR3 reads CASSLSLALGGAYEQYF. The CDR3 nucleotides are TGTGCCAGCAGTTTGAGCTTGGCCCTGGGGGGGGCCTACGAGCAGTACTTC.